The rows below give T cell receptor beta chains drawn from one sample of a study of sequential checkpoint blockade in melanoma. The data were produced by immunoSEQ multiplex PCR, yet TCRdb's version contains in-frame clones alone and is incomplete. Counted here are fewer than 15,000 clones, roughly a fifth occurring once; the ten biggest clones make up approximately 6.5%. Source: tumor tissue (inferred from file names), taken from a patient given nivolumab and ipilimumab in sequence. All receptors come from a human donor with melanoma. Each CDR3 is given with its conserved first and last residue. D genes are given only for firm matches. Some rows mark clone size as missing; the rest say once, few, many or name a class of expanded clone.

d_call	v_call	clone_size	j_call	cdr3_aa	cdr3_nt
NA	TRBV10-3	medium-sized	TRBJ2-3	CAISEEWGSTDTQYF	TGTGCCATCAGTGAGGAGTGGGGGTCAACAGATACGCAGTATTTT
NA	TRBV29-1	NA	TRBJ2-3	CSVEEGYGPDTQYF	TGCAGCGTTGAAGAGGGTTACGGCCCAGATACGCAGTATTTT
TRBD1	TRBV5-1	NA	TRBJ2-1	CASSPTGTGVDEQFF	TGCGCCAGCAGCCCTACCGGGACAGGGGTCGACGAGCAGTTCTTC
NA	TRBV29-1	NA	TRBJ1-1	CSVRREGMNTEAFF	TGCAGCGTTCGCAGGGAAGGTATGAACACTGAAGCTTTCTTT
NA	TRBV7-5	NA	TRBJ2-7	CASSTLAGPDYEQYF	TGTGCCAGCAGCACCTTAGCGGGACCTGACTACGAGCAGTACTTC
NA	TRBV11-3	few	TRBJ2-1	CASSLTPASYNEQFF	TGTGCCAGCAGCTTAACCCCTGCCTCCTACAATGAGCAGTTCTTC
TRBD2	TRBV6-8	many	TRBJ2-1	CASTPTSGGAHEQFF	TGTGCCAGCACCCCGACTAGCGGGGGGGCCCATGAGCAGTTCTTC
NA	TRBV30	NA	TRBJ2-2	CAWSRLAGELFF	TGTGCCTGGAGTCGACTAGCCGGGGAGCTGTTTTTT
NA	TRBV25-1	NA	TRBJ2-5	CASSDVGIGQQETQYF	TGTGCCAGCAGTGATGTTGGGATTGGGCAGCAAGAGACCCAGTACTTC
NA	TRBV6-8	many	TRBJ2-3	CASSYSASPAHTQYF	TGTGCCAGCAGTTACTCGGCATCTCCGGCGCATACGCAGTATTTT
NA	TRBV30	NA	TRBJ2-5	CAWSRGSLGTQYF	TGTGCCTGGAGTAGGGGGAGCCTCGGTACCCAGTACTTC
NA	TRBV2	few	TRBJ2-2	CASSGTSLVTGELFF	TGTGCCAGCAGTGGGACGAGCCTAGTCACCGGGGAGCTGTTTTTT
NA	TRBV11-3	many	TRBJ2-2	CASSLEGTKNTGELFF	TGTGCCAGCAGCTTAGAAGGGACGAAAAACACCGGGGAGCTGTTTTTT
NA	TRBV6-8	few	TRBJ1-4	CASRGQGREKLFF	TGTGCCAGCAGAGGGCAGGGGAGGGAAAAACTGTTTTTT
NA	TRBV15	NA	TRBJ2-3	CATSRPSLADTQYF	TGTGCCACCAGCAGACCGTCTCTAGCGGATACGCAGTATTTT
NA	TRBV19	NA	TRBJ2-2	CASSIDRVGNTGELFF	TGTGCCAGTAGTATAGATCGAGTGGGAAACACCGGGGAGCTGTTTTTT
NA	TRBV19	NA	TRBJ1-1	CASREQGGKAEAFF	TGTGCCAGTAGGGAACAGGGTGGGAAAGCTGAAGCTTTCTTT
TRBD1	TRBV6-8	many	TRBJ1-4	CASSSLGQGARLFF	TGTGCCAGCAGTTCCCTCGGACAGGGGGCGAGACTGTTTTTT
TRBD1	TRBV29-1	NA	TRBJ2-2	CSVGTGQGGTGELFF	TGCAGCGTCGGAACAGGACAGGGGGGGACCGGGGAGCTGTTTTTT
NA	TRBV11-3	few	TRBJ2-4	CASSSTEAKNIQYF	TGTGCCAGCAGCTCCACAGAGGCCAAAAACATTCAGTACTTC
TRBD1	TRBV9	few	TRBJ1-1	CASSVVGGTGVRNTEAFF	TGTGCCAGCAGCGTAGTGGGCGGGACAGGGGTACGGAACACTGAAGCTTTCTTT